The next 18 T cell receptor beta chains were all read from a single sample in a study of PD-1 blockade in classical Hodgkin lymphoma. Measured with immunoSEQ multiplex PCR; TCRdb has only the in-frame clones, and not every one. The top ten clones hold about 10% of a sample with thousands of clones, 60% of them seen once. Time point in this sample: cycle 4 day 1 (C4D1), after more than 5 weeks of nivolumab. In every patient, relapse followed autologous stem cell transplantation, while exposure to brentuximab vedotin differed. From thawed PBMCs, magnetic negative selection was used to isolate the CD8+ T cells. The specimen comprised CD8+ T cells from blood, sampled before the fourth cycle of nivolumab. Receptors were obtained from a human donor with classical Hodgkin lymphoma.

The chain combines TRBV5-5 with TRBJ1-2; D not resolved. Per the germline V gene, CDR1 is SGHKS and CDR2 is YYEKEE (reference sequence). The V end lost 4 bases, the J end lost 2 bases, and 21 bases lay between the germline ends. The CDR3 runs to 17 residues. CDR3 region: CASSPLLDRPSNYGYTF. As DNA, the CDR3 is TGTGCCAGCAGCCCCCTGTTAGATAGGCCCTCAAACTATGGCTACACCTTC.

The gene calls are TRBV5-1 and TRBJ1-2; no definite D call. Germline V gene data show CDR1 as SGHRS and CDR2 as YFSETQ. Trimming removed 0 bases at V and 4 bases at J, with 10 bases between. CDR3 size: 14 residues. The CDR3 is CASSLGRLGYGYTF. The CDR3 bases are TGCGCCAGCAGCTTGGGCAGACTTGGCTATGGCTACACCTTC.

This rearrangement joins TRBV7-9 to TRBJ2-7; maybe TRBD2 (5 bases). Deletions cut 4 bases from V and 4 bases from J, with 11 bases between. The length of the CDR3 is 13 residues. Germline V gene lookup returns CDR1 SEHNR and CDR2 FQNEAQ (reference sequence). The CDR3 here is CASSSGSGYEQYF. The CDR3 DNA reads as TGTGCCAGCAGCTCGGGGTCGGGATACGAGCAGTACTTC.

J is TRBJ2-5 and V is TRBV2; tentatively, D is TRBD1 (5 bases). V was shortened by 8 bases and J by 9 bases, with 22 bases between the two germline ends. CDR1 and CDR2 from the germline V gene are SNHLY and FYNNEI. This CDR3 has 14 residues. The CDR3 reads CASYDSFLLSSQYF. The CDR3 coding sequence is TGTGCCAGCTATGACAGCTTTTTATTATCATCCCAGTACTTC.

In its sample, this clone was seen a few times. CDR3 region: CASSLETRQFF. The CDR3 region has the DNA TGTGCCAGCAGCTTAGAGACTAGGCAGTTCTTC. The chain couples TRBV7-6 to TRBJ2-1; a possible D gene is TRBD2 (6 bases). CDR1 SGHVS and CDR2 FNYEAQ come from the germline V gene. The CDR3 extends over 11 amino acids. The V end lost 1 base, the J end lost 12 bases, and 7 bases lay between the germline ends.

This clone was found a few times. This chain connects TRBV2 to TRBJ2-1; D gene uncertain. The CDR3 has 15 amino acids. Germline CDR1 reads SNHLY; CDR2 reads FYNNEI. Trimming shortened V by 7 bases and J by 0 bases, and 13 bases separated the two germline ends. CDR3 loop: CASIPSASSYNEQFF. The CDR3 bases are TGTGCCAGCATACCCAGCGCGAGCTCCTACAATGAGCAGTTCTTC. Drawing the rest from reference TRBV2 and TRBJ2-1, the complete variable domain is EPEVTQTPSHQVTQMGQEVILRCVPISNHLYFYWYRQILGQKVEFLVSFYNNEISEKSEIFDDQFSVERPDGSNFTLKIRSTKLEDSAMYFCASIPSASSYNEQFFGPGTRLTVL.

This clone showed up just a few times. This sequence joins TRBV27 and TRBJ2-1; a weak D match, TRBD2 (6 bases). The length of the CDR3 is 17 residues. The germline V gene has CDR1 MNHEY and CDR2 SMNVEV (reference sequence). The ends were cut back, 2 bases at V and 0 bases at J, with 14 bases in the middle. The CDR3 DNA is TGTGCCAGCAGTTTACTCGGGACTGGTAGCTCCTACAATGAGCAGTTCTTC. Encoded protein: CASSLLGTGSSYNEQFF.

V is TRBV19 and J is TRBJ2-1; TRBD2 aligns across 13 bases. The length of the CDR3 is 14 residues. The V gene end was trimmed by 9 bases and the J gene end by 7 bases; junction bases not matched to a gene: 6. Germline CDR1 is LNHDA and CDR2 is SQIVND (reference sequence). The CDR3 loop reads CASQGLAGRNEQFF. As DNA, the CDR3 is TGTGCCAGCCAGGGACTAGCGGGACGGAATGAGCAGTTCTTC.

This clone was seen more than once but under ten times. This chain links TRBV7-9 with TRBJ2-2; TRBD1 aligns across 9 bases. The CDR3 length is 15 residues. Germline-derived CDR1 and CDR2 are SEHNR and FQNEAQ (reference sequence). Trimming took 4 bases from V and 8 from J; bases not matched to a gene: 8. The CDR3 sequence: CASSSGQGPWGELFF. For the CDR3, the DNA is TGTGCCAGCAGCTCGGGACAGGGACCTTGGGGGGAGCTGTTTTTT.

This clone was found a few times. DNA of the CDR3: TGTGCCAGCAGCGCAAACCCCCGGACAGGGGGCATCACTGAAGCTTTCTTT. This translates into CASSANPRTGGITEAFF. The genes are TRBV9 and TRBJ1-1; TRBD1 aligns across 11 bases. Germline values: CDR1 SGDLS, CDR2 YYNGEE. The CDR3 totals 17 residues. J gave up 4 bases and V 3 bases, and 11 bases lay outside the gene matches. The full variable domain, rest sourced from reference TRBV9 and TRBJ1-1, is DSGVTQTPKHLITATGQRVTLRCSPRSGDLSVYWYQQSLDQGLQFLIQYYNGEERAKGNILERFSAQQFPDLHSELNLSSLELGDSALYFCASSANPRTGGITEAFFGQGTRLTVV.

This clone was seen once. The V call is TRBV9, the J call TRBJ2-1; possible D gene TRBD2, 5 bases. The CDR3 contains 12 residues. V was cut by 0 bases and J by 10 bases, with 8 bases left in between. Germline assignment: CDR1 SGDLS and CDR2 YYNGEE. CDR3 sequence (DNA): TGTGCCAGCAGCGTAGAAGGAGGCGAGCAGTTCTTC. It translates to CASSVEGGEQFF.

CDR3 sequence: CASSPGTSHEQFF. DNA of the CDR3: TGTGCCAGCAGTCCCGGGACTAGCCATGAGCAGTTCTTC. This chain connects TRBV27 to TRBJ2-1, with 9 nucleotides matching TRBD2. Germline loops: CDR1 MNHEY, CDR2 SMNVEV (reference sequence). The CDR3 is made up of 13 amino acids. The V segment lost 5 bases and the J segment 8 bases; nucleotides outside the gene matches: 4.

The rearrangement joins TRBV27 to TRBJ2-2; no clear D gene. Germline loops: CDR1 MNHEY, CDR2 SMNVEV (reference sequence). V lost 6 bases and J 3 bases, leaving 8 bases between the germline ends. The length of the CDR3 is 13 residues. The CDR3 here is CASSWMYTGELFF. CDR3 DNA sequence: TGTGCCAGCAGCTGGATGTACACCGGGGAGCTGTTTTTT.

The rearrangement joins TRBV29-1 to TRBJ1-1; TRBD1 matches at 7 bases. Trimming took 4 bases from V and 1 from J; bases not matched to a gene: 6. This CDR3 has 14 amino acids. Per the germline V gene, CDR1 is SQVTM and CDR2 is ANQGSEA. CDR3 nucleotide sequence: TGCAGCGTTGTGGGCAGGGGGGGGAACACTGAAGCTTTCTTT. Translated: CSVVGRGGNTEAFF.

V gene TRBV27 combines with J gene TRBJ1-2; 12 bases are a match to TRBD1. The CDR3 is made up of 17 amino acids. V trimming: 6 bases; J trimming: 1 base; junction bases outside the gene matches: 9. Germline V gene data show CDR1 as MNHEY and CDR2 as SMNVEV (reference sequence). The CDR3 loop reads CASRTGTGGAINYGYTF. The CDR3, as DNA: TGTGCCAGCAGAACCGGGACAGGGGGCGCGATTAACTATGGCTACACCTTC.

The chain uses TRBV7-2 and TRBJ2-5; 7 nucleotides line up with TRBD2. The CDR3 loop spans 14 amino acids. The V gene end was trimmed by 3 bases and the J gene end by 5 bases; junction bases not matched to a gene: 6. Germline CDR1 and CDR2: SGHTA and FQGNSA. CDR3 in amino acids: CASSFGGRRETQYF. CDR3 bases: TGTGCCAGCAGCTTCGGCGGGAGAAGGGAGACCCAGTACTTC.

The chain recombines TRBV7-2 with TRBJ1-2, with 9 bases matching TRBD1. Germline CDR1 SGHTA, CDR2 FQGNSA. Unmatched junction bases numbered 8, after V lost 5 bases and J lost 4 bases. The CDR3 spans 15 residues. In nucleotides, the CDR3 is TGTGCCAGCAGCCCAGCCGGGACAGGGAGCTATGGCTACACCTTC. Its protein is CASSPAGTGSYGYTF.

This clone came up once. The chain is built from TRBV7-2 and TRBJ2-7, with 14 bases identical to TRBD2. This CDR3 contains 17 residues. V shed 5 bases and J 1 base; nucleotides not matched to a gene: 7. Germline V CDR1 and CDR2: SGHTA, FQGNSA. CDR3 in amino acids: CASSPGLAGGRSYEQYF. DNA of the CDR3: TGTGCCAGCAGCCCCGGACTAGCGGGAGGCCGATCCTACGAGCAGTACTTC.